This T cell receptor beta chain was retrieved from a study of cytomegalovirus exposure and HLA in healthy donors. Study overall: In a previous analysis, around 110 million unique TCR beta sequences were found from some 180 million T cells.

CDR1 and CDR2 from the germline V gene are MNHEY and SVGAGI. Germline trimming cut 6 bases from V and 8 bases from J; bases unmatched to any gene: 13. CDR3 length equals 15 residues. PCR primers comprised 60 Vbeta and 13 Jbeta primers. The method was immunoSEQ multiplex PCR; TCRdb's version includes in-frame clones alone and lacks a portion of them. The data contain around 150,000 clones, 65% to 85% of them seen just once; the ten biggest clones take up less than 3%. The receptor was isolated from a man over 45 in good health and CMV-seronegative. The genes are TRBV6-5 and TRBJ2-1, with 7 bases lining up with TRBD2. Input material: PBMCs. This CDR3 is CASSASHGGVHEQFF. Written as DNA, the CDR3 is TGTGCCAGCAGCGCATCACATGGGGGGGTCCATGAGCAGTTCTTC.